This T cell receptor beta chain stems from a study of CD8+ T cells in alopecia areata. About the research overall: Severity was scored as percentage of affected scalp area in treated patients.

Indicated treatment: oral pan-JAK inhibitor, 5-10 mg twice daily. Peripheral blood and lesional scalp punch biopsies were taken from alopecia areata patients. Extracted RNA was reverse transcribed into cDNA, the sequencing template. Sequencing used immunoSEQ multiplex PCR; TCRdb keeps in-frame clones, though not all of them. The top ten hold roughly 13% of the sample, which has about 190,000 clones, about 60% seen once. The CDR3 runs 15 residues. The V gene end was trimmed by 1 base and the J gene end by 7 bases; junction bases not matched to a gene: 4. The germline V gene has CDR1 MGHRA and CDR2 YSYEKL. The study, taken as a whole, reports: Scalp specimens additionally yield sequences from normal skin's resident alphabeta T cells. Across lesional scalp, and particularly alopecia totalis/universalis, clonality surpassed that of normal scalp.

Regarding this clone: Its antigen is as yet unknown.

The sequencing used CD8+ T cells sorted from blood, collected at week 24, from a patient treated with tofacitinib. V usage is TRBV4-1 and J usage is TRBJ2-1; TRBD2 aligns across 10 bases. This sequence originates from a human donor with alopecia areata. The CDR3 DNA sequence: TGCGCCAGCAGCCAAGTCCCTAGCGGGGGTAATGAGCAGTTCTTC. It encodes CASSQVPSGGNEQFF.